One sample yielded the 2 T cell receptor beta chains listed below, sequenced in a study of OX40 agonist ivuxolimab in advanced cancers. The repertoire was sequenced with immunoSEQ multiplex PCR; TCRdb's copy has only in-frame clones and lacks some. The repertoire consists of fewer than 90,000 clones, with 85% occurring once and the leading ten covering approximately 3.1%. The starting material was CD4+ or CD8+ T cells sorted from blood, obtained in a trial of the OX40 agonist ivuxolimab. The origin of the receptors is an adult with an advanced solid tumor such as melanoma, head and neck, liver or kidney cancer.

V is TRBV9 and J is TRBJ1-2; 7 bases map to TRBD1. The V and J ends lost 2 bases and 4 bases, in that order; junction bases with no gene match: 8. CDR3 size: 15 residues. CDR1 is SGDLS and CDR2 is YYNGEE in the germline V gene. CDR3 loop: CASSVFSGTAYGYTF. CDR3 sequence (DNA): TGTGCCAGCAGCGTCTTTTCCGGGACAGCCTATGGCTACACCTTC.

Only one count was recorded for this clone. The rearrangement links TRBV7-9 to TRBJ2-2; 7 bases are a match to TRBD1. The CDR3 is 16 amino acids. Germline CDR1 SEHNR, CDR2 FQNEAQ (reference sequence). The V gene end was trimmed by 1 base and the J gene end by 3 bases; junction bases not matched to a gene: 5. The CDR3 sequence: CASSLGEQGHTGELFF. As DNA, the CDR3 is TGTGCCAGCAGCTTAGGTGAACAGGGGCACACCGGGGAGCTGTTTTTT.